A single sample gave rise to the 6 T cell receptor beta chains below, sequenced in a study of CD8+CD57+ T cells in acquired aplastic anemia. TCR beta VDJ and CDR3 were profiled, and genomic DNA was the template. TCRdb called the reads again in MiXCR, with one record for every CDR3 protein. Of about 180,000 distinct CDR3 sequences in the sample, approximately 48% were seen once. All sequencing subjects had displayed CD8+CD57+ cell expansion on flow cytometry. The source material was sorted CD4+, CD8+, or CD8+CD57+ T cells (not recorded which) from PBMCs. The receptors were sampled from a human donor with aplastic anemia.

This clonotype was picked up a small number of times. The junction departs from germline at one end; a sequencing error may be responsible. CDR3 bases: TGCGCCAGCAGAGGGGACGGGGAGCTGTTTTTT. It encodes CASRGDGELFF. The chain has TRBV7-3 and TRBJ2-2; tentatively, D is TRBD1 or TRBD2 (5 bases each). The germline V gene has CDR1 SGHTA and CDR2 FQGTGA. The CDR3 loop spans 11 amino acids.

This clonotype came up many times. The genes are TRBV19 and TRBJ1-6, with a weak D call TRBD1 (6 bases). Germline V gene lookup returns CDR1 LNHDA and CDR2 SQIVND (reference sequence). The V gene lost 9 bases and the J gene lost 7 bases, with 16 bases spanning the gap. The CDR3 totals 14 residues. CDR3 coding DNA: TGTGCCAGCAGCGCGAGGGGGGAAAATTCACCCCTCCACTTT. It specifies CASSARGENSPLHF.

This clonotype was counted only a few times. The J gene is TRBJ1-2, the V gene TRBV24-1, with D uncertain. Germline CDR1 KGHDR, CDR2 SFDVKD. The CDR3 runs to 14 residues. The V gene lost 9 bases and the J gene lost 8 bases, with 21 bases spanning the gap. CDR3 bases: TGTGCCACCGCAGGTAGGTGGCCTCCCGAAGGCTACACCTTC. Protein sequence: CATAGRWPPEGYTF.

This clonotype was seen many times. The chain employs TRBV5-8 and TRBJ1-6; no firm D call. CDR1 SGHTS and CDR2 YDEGEE come from the germline V gene. The CDR3 sequence is 15 residues long. The germline V and J ends were trimmed by 0 bases and 5 bases, with 9 bases remaining between them. CDR3 DNA sequence: TGTGCCAGCAGCTTGGCCGGGTCCGATAATTCACCCCTCCACTTT. Encoded protein: CASSLAGSDNSPLHF.

This clonotype has ten or more counts. The CDR3 is CASRPPGLNTGELFF. Here the CDR3 DNA reads TGTGCCAGCAGACCACCGGGACTTAACACCGGGGAGCTGTTTTTT. The chain recombines TRBV6-1 with TRBJ2-2, with TRBD2 as a possible D gene (6 bases). This CDR3 is built from 15 residues. Trimming shortened V by 6 bases and J by 2 bases, and 13 bases separated the two germline ends. Germline CDR1 and CDR2: MNHNS and SASEGT.

This chain links TRBV10-3 with TRBJ1-2; D perhaps matches TRBD1 (6 bases). The CDR3 extends over 13 amino acids. Germline-derived CDR1 and CDR2 are ENHRY and SYGVKD. V gave up 2 bases and J gave up 8 bases, with 12 bases separating them. CDR3 nucleotides: TGTGCCATCAGTGAGGACAGGAAAAGGGGCTACACCTTC. Protein sequence: CAISEDRKRGYTF.